Sequencing of this T cell receptor beta chain was carried out in a study of response to subunit inactivated influenza vaccine. Study-wide results and limits: New T cells are recruited in small numbers by each seasonal influenza vaccination, according to the authors' suggestion.

This clonotype was seen more than once but under ten times. Its matching antigen is unknown. TCRdb analysed the RT-PCR reads with MiXCR anew, one entry per CDR3 protein. The data show a few hundred thousand distinct CDR3 sequences, around 20% seen once. Trimming removed 6 bases from V and 3 bases from J; junction bases left unmatched: 14. CDR3 length: 18 residues. CDR1 is SGHAT, CDR2 FQNNGV, per germline. Specimen: PBMCs from blood, collected about 20 months after vaccination. The chain carries TRBV11-2 and TRBJ2-5; 12 bases are a match to TRBD2. This sequence was found in a man between 50 and 69 years old who received an inactivated influenza vaccine. The CDR3 sequence: CASRELALAGGMKETQYF. The CDR3 coding sequence is TGTGCCAGCAGAGAATTAGCACTAGCGGGGGGTATGAAAGAGACCCAGTACTTC.